This T cell receptor beta chain comes out of a study of CD8+ T cells in alopecia areata. Treatment defined: oral pan-JAK inhibitor, 5-10 mg twice daily. This CDR3 is 12 amino acids long. The V gene's germline CDR1 is SNHLY and CDR2 FYNNEI. Trimming removed 6 bases at V and 3 bases at J, with 3 bases between. Extracted RNA was reverse transcribed into cDNA, the sequencing template. Repertoires were generated with immunoSEQ multiplex PCR, while TCRdb's copy carries only in-frame clones and drops some. The data hold over 150,000 clones, with around 60% observed a single time. Sequenced material: CD4+ T cells sorted from blood, taken at week 4, from a patient treated with tofacitinib. This chain joins TRBV2 and TRBJ2-6; the D is unclear. The receptor was isolated from a human donor with alopecia areata. The CDR3 loop is CASSHGANVLTF. In DNA, the CDR3 is TGTGCCAGCAGCCATGGGGCCAACGTCCTGACTTTC.